Each of the 29 T cell receptor beta chains below was sequenced from the same sample in a study of technical replicates of blood from a handful of donors. Libraries were prepared by immunoSEQ multiplex PCR; TCRdb keeps only in-frame clonotypes and omits some of them. The top ten clones hold more than 0.2% of a sample with more than 90,000 clones, 95% of them seen once. Sequenced: T cells isolated from PBMCs. Every receptor here comes from a human donor in good health.

V gene TRBV4-1 combines with J gene TRBJ2-7; possible D gene TRBD1, 6 bases. CDR3 length: 17 amino acids. Germline lookup yields CDR1 MGHRA and CDR2 YSYEKL. Trimming pared 2 bases from V and 2 bases from J, leaving 19 bases between. The CDR3 reads CASSQPLIGDKAYEQYF. The DNA for the CDR3 is TGCGCCAGCAGCCAACCACTCATAGGGGACAAAGCCTACGAGCAGTACTTC.

The chain employs TRBV6-6 and TRBJ2-7; 10 bases fit TRBD1. Germline assignment: CDR1 MNHNY and CDR2 SVGAGI (reference sequence). With 6 bases clipped from V and 4 bases from J, the junction kept 6 bases outside the gene matches. CDR3 length: 14 amino acids. The CDR3 DNA follows: TGTGCCAGCAGCGTCGGGACAGGGGATTACGAGCAGTACTTC. Its protein product is CASSVGTGDYEQYF.

This clone was seen a single time. The V gene is TRBV2, the J gene TRBJ2-1; 9 bases fit TRBD2. This CDR3 contains 14 residues. The V gene's germline CDR1 is SNHLY and CDR2 FYNNEI. V dropped 10 bases and J dropped 4; count of bases not matched to a gene: 8. CDR3: CANKGLATYNEQFF. The CDR3 DNA reads TGTGCCAACAAGGGACTAGCCACTTACAATGAGCAGTTCTTC.

The V call is TRBV4-2, the J call TRBJ1-1; 7 nucleotides line up with TRBD1. This CDR3 spans 24 amino acids. Germline CDR1 and CDR2: LGHNA and YNFKEQ. J lost 0 bases, V lost 4 bases, and 32 bases had no gene match. The CDR3 here is CASSRRTVRQGEPESWHMNTEAFF. The CDR3 DNA follows: TGTGCCAGCAGCCGAAGGACCGTACGACAGGGTGAACCCGAATCGTGGCACATGAACACTGAAGCTTTCTTT.

As DNA, the CDR3 is TGTGCCAGCTCACCGGTAGCGGGCAATACCTACAATGAGCAGTTCTTC. Amino acids: CASSPVAGNTYNEQFF. The chain recombines TRBV18 with TRBJ2-1; 7 positions match TRBD2. The CDR3 covers 16 residues. V was pared by 3 bases and J by 2 bases, with 7 bases of the junction left unmatched. The germline V gene has CDR1 KGHSH and CDR2 LQKENI. The variable domain in full, with the rest retrieved from reference TRBV18 and TRBJ2-1, is NAGVMQNPRHLVRRRGQEARLRCSPMKGHSHVYWYRQLPEEGLKFMVYLQKENIIDESGMPKERFSAEFPKEGPSILRIQQVVRGDSAAYFCASSPVAGNTYNEQFFGPGTRLTVL.

V gene TRBV6-1 combines with J gene TRBJ1-1; D remains ambiguous. The germline V gene encodes CDR1 MNHNS and CDR2 SASEGT. Trimming shortened V by 6 bases and J by 1 base, and 9 bases separated the two germline ends. This CDR3 contains 13 residues. The CDR3 sequence is CASRLTQNTEAFF. In DNA, the CDR3 is TGTGCCAGCAGGCTGACTCAGAACACTGAAGCTTTCTTT.

DNA for the CDR3: TGCGCCAGCAGCCCCGGTATTGCGGGAGGGCGTAATGAGCAGTACTTC. It encodes CASSPGIAGGRNEQYF. The chain is built from TRBV5-1 and TRBJ2-7, with 9 bases matching TRBD2. CDR3 length equals 16 residues. V lost 4 bases to trimming and J lost 7 bases; unmatched junction nucleotides: 15. Per germline, CDR1 SGHRS and CDR2 YFSETQ.

The chain employs TRBV6-1 and TRBJ1-2; 8 bases line up with TRBD1. CDR3 size: 14 residues. Germline V CDR1 and CDR2: MNHNS, SASEGT. J lost 8 bases, V lost 3 bases, and 8 bases had no gene match. DNA of the CDR3: TGTGCCAGCAGTGACCGGACAGGGCGTTGGGGCTACACCTTC. This gives the protein CASSDRTGRWGYTF.

This chain connects TRBV6-5 to TRBJ2-7, with D tentatively TRBD1 (5 bases). CDR3 size: 13 residues. Looked up from germline, CDR1 is MNHEY and CDR2 is SVGAGI. The V end lost 6 bases, the J end lost 2 bases, and 11 bases lay between the germline ends. CDR3 residues: CASSMTEPYEQYF. CDR3 sequence (DNA): TGTGCCAGCAGCATGACAGAACCCTACGAGCAGTACTTC.

The CDR3 DNA sequence: TGTGCCAGCAGTTTATTTAGCCCAGAGACCCAGTACTTC. This encodes CASSLFSPETQYF. V is TRBV28 and J is TRBJ2-5; D is ambiguous. CDR1 MDHEN and CDR2 SYDVKM come from the germline V gene. V lost 1 base and J lost 4, with 7 bases in between. The CDR3 runs to 13 residues.

The V call is TRBV5-1, the J call TRBJ1-2, with TRBD1 matching 7 bases. Looked up from germline, CDR1 is SGHRS and CDR2 is YFSETQ. This CDR3 comprises 15 residues. V dropped 2 bases and J dropped 5; count of bases not matched to a gene: 9. The CDR3, as DNA: TGCGCCAGCAGCTTAACTGTAGGGGGCGTTTATGGCTACACCTTC. It encodes CASSLTVGGVYGYTF.

This CDR3 reads CASSQDRQGGYEQYF. The CDR3, as DNA: TGCGCCAGCAGCCAAGATAGACAGGGCGGCTACGAGCAGTACTTC. The chain links TRBV4-1 to TRBJ2-7, with TRBD1 identical over 7 bases. Trimming cost V 0 bases and J 3 bases; bases outside gene matches: 5. The CDR3 is 15 residues long. The germline V gene encodes CDR1 MGHRA and CDR2 YSYEKL.

The V gene is TRBV25-1, the J gene TRBJ1-2; TRBD1 matches 9 bases. The CDR3 extends over 15 amino acids. CDR1 and CDR2 (germline): MGHDK, SYGVNS. V shed 3 bases and J 1 base; nucleotides not matched to a gene: 3. The CDR3 is CASSDRGQGNYGYTF. The DNA of the CDR3 is TGTGCCAGCAGTGACCGGGGACAGGGTAACTATGGCTACACCTTC.

The J gene is TRBJ2-3, the V gene TRBV28; D is perhaps TRBD2 (7 bases). CDR3 length: 16 residues. Germline V lookup: CDR1 MDHEN, CDR2 SYDVKM. Trimming removed 3 bases from V and 6 bases from J, with 19 bases in between. The CDR3 reads CASSFFAEGGMDTQYF. CDR3 DNA: TGTGCCAGCAGTTTTTTTGCGGAGGGGGGGATGGATACGCAGTATTTT.

This clone appeared a single time. The rearrangement links TRBV2 to TRBJ2-5; 9 positions match TRBD2. The length of the CDR3 is 15 residues. V lost 6 bases and J lost 2; bases outside the gene matches: 7. CDR1 and CDR2 (germline): SNHLY, FYNNEI. The CDR3 coding sequence is TGTGCCAGCAGACCGACTAGCGGTTTACAAGAGACCCAGTACTTC. Protein sequence: CASRPTSGLQETQYF.

The gene calls are TRBV30 and TRBJ2-3, with D possibly being TRBD2 (5 bases). The CDR3 contains 13 residues. V was clipped by 4 bases and J by 2 bases, with 10 bases between them. Germline values: CDR1 GTSNPN, CDR2 SVGIG (reference sequence). CDR3 bases: TGTGCCTGGATGAGCGGATCCACAGATACGCAGTATTTT. It is translated as CAWMSGSTDTQYF.

The chain couples TRBV27 to TRBJ1-1; 7 nucleotides align to TRBD1. The CDR3 is made up of 15 amino acids. Looked up from germline, CDR1 is MNHEY and CDR2 is SMNVEV (reference sequence). V lost 5 bases to trimming and J lost 1 base; unmatched junction nucleotides: 7. The CDR3 sequence: CASSIWGQSNTEAFF. The CDR3 nucleotides are TGTGCCAGCAGTATCTGGGGACAGTCGAACACTGAAGCTTTCTTT.

V gene TRBV6-1 combines with J gene TRBJ1-3; possibly TRBD1 for D (5 bases). Germline V gene sequence: CDR1 MNHNS, CDR2 SASEGT. The CDR3 has 15 amino acids. Trimming stripped 6 bases from V and 0 bases from J, with 12 bases between. CDR3 in amino acids: CASSRVQGSGNTIYF. In DNA form, the CDR3 reads TGTGCCAGCAGCCGGGTTCAGGGCTCTGGAAACACCATATATTTT.

The V and J genes are TRBV23-1 and TRBJ1-6; D might be TRBD1 (5 bases). TRBV23-1 is placed among ORFs of uncertain function. Trimming removed 5 bases from V and 14 bases from J, with 16 bases in between. The CDR3 runs 13 residues. The CDR3 protein is CASSAGGKTALHF. Written as DNA, the CDR3 is TGCGCCAGCAGTGCGGGGGGGAAAACAGCCCTCCACTTT.

This clone was counted between two and nine times. This rearrangement joins TRBV13 to TRBJ2-3, with TRBD2 identical over 15 bases. This CDR3 region has 16 residues. The trim removed 5 bases at V and 6 bases at J, leaving 6 bases unmatched. Per germline, CDR1 PRHDT and CDR2 FYEKMQ (reference sequence). The CDR3 loop is CASSRLGLAGGDTQYF. DNA for the CDR3: TGTGCCAGCAGCCGACTAGGACTAGCGGGAGGGGATACGCAGTATTTT.

The chain recombines TRBV2 with TRBJ2-5; TRBD2 aligns across 10 bases. V shed 8 bases, J shed 5 bases, and the junction held 8 bases outside the gene matches. The CDR3 runs to 14 residues. Per germline, CDR1 SNHLY and CDR2 FYNNEI. CDR3 sequence: CASGASGGSETQYF. CDR3 bases: TGTGCCAGCGGGGCTAGCGGGGGATCTGAGACCCAGTACTTC.

The V and J genes are TRBV5-8 and TRBJ1-2, with 9 bases lining up with TRBD1. This CDR3 has 15 amino acids. The germline V gene has CDR1 SGHTS and CDR2 YDEGEE. Trimming took 0 bases from V and 6 from J; bases not matched to a gene: 6. CDR3 protein: CASSLVAGQGNGYTF. The CDR3 DNA reads as TGTGCCAGCAGCTTGGTTGCAGGACAGGGGAATGGCTACACCTTC.

This chain links TRBV4-1 with TRBJ2-1, with a tentative D call TRBD2 (6 bases). The CDR3 extends over 17 amino acids. CDR1 is MGHRA, CDR2 YSYEKL, per germline. Trimming shortened V by 1 base and J by 0 bases, and 13 bases separated the two germline ends. CDR3 in DNA: TGCGCCAGCAGCCAAGTTGTAGCGGTCGACTCCTACAATGAGCAGTTCTTC. This encodes CASSQVVAVDSYNEQFF.

The gene calls are TRBV5-1 and TRBJ2-2; 9 bases are a match to TRBD1. The ends lost 3 bases at V and 6 bases at J; junction bases unmatched: 12. The CDR3 extends over 17 amino acids. Germline CDR1 reads SGHRS; CDR2 reads YFSETQ. DNA for the CDR3: TGCGCCAGCAGCTCCTCCCCGGGACAGGGAAACGCCGGGGAGCTGTTTTTT. Amino acid sequence: CASSSSPGQGNAGELFF.

The chain joins TRBV7-8 to TRBJ2-7, with TRBD2 matching 9 bases. Germline values: CDR1 SGHVS, CDR2 FQNEAQ. V lost 3 bases and J lost 2; bases outside the gene matches: 8. There are 16 residues in the CDR3. CDR3 in DNA: TGTGCCAGCAGCTTGGGTAGACTAGCGGAACCCTACGAGCAGTACTTC. This gives the protein CASSLGRLAEPYEQYF.

The chain recombines TRBV4-2 with TRBJ1-1; TRBD1 matches 10 bases. CDR1 is LGHNA and CDR2 is YNFKEQ in the germline V gene. J gave up 0 bases and V 1 base, and 2 bases lay outside the gene matches. This CDR3 contains 16 residues. The CDR3 loop reads CASSQGTGGMNTEAFF. The CDR3, as DNA: TGTGCCAGCAGCCAAGGGACAGGGGGGATGAACACTGAAGCTTTCTTT.

In this sample, this clone turned up once. This chain connects TRBV5-1 to TRBJ2-1; 8 nucleotides align to TRBD1. J gave up 7 bases and V 5 bases, and 8 bases lay outside the gene matches. Looked up from germline, CDR1 is SGHRS and CDR2 is YFSETQ. The CDR3 loop spans 14 amino acids. The CDR3 loop reads CASRLWTGLNEQFF. The CDR3 region has the DNA TGCGCCAGCAGACTTTGGACAGGGTTGAATGAGCAGTTCTTC. Filled out from reference TRBV5-1 and TRBJ2-1, the complete variable domain reads KAGVTQTPRYLIKTRGQQVTLSCSPISGHRSVSWYQQTPGQGLQFLFEYFSETQRNKGNFPGRFSGRQFSNSRSEMNVSTLELGDSALYLCASRLWTGLNEQFFGPGTRLTVL.

J is TRBJ2-1 and V is TRBV19; 12 bases align to TRBD2. The CDR3 sequence is 16 residues long. Germline CDR1 LNHDA, CDR2 SQIVND (reference sequence). Trimming cost V 5 bases and J 11 bases; bases outside gene matches: 13. The CDR3 nucleotides read TGTGCCAGTAGTTTTCCGACTAGCGGGGGACAGAACAAGCAGTTCTTC. It translates to CASSFPTSGGQNKQFF.

The CDR3 sequence: CASSFRGEKLFF. The CDR3 DNA sequence: TGTGCCAGCAGTTTTAGGGGTGAAAAACTGTTTTTT. This sequence joins TRBV28 and TRBJ1-4; TRBD1 might be the D (5 bases). Trimming cost V 3 bases and J 7 bases, with 6 bases left between them. This CDR3 region has 12 residues. From germline, CDR1 is MDHEN and CDR2 SYDVKM.